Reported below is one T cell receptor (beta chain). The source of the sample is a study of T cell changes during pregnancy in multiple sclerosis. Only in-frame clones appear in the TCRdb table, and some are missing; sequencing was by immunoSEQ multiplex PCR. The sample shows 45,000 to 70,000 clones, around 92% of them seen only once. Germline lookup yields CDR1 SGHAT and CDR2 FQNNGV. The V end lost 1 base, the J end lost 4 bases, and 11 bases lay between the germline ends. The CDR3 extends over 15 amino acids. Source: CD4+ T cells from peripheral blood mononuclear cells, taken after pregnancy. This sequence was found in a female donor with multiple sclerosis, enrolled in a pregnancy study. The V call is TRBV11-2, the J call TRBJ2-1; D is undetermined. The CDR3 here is CASSLVPTPYNEQFF. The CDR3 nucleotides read TGTGCCAGCAGCTTAGTCCCGACACCGTACAATGAGCAGTTCTTC.